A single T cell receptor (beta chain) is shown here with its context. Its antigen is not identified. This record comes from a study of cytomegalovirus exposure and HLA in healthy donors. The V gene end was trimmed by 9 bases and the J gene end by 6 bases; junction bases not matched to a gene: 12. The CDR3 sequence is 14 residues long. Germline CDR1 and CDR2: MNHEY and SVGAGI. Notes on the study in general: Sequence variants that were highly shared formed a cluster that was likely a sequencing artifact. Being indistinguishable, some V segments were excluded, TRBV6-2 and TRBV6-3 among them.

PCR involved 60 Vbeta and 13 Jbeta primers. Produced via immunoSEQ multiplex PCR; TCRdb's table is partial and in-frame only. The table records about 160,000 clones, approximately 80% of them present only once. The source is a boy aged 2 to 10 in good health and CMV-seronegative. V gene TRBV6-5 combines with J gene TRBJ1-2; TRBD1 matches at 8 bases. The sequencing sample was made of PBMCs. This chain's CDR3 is CASRTQGAPDGYTF. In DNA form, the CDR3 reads TGTGCCAGTCGTACTCAGGGGGCGCCGGATGGCTACACCTTC.